This is a list of T cell receptor beta chains from one sample in a study of shared clonotypes between healthy human individuals. Some clones are missing from TCRdb's copy, which holds only in-frame ones; the method was immunoSEQ multiplex PCR. This table holds roughly 2.5 million clones, approximately 92% found once. The specimen was naive CD4+ T cells sorted from blood. The receptor set was obtained from a man between 18 and 35 years old in good health. The CDR3 runs from the conserved cysteine through the conserved F or W. A D gene is named only where the DNA matches it firmly. Where a row states a size, it is once, few, many or the class of an expanded clone; other rows omit it.

d_call	clone_size	cdr3_length	j_call	v_call	cdr3_nt	cdr3_aa
.	.	13	TRBJ2-2	TRBV7-3	TGTGCCAGCAGCTTAATTGGGACCGGGGAGCTGTTTTTT	CASSLIGTGELFF
.	.	15	TRBJ2-5	TRBV6-6	TGTGCCAGCAGTCCGCCACCTTATAGCCAAGAGACCCAGTACTTC	CASSPPPYSQETQYF
TRBD1	.	16	TRBJ2-3	TRBV7-9	TGTGCCAGCAGCCCTCCAGGACAGGGGCTTACAGATACGCAGTATTTT	CASSPPGQGLTDTQYF
.	.	15	TRBJ1-1	TRBV6-6	TGTGCCAGCAGCCAACTCAGGGCAGAGAACACTGAAGCTTTCTTT	CASSQLRAENTEAFF
TRBD1	.	15	TRBJ1-2	TRBV4-1	TGCGCCAGCAGGCCCCCTGACAGGGGCGACTATGGCTACACCTTC	CASRPPDRGDYGYTF
.	.	14	TRBJ2-2	TRBV27	TGTGCCAGCTTCGGGGGTTCTACCCCCGGGGAGCTGTTTTTT	CASFGGSTPGELFF
.	.	16	TRBJ1-1	TRBV6-6	TGTGCCAGCAGGGAATCTGCGGGTGCAGGGAGCGCTGAAGCTTTCTTT	CASRESAGAGSAEAFF
.	.	15	TRBJ2-3	TRBV21-1	TGTGCCAGCAGCCCAGCGGAATGGGGGACAGATACGCAGTATTTT	CASSPAEWGTDTQYF
.	.	13	TRBJ1-5	TRBV15	TGTGCCACCAGCAGGCGTCTCGGTCAGCCCCAGCATTTT	CATSRRLGQPQHF
TRBD1	once	13	TRBJ1-6	TRBV19	TGTGCCAGTAGTGACAGGGTTGAATCACCCCTCCACTTT	CASSDRVESPLHF
.	.	14	TRBJ1-2	TRBV5-8	TGTGCCAGCAGCTTGGTGGGGCAGCGCTATGGCTACACCTTC	CASSLVGQRYGYTF
TRBD1	.	15	TRBJ2-1	TRBV7-9	TGTGCCAGCAGCCGGGACGGGACAGGGTGGGATGAGCAGTTCTTC	CASSRDGTGWDEQFF
TRBD1	.	14	TRBJ2-7	TRBV10-3	TGTGCCATCAGCCCCGGGACAGGGACGGGCGAGCAGTACTTC	CAISPGTGTGEQYF